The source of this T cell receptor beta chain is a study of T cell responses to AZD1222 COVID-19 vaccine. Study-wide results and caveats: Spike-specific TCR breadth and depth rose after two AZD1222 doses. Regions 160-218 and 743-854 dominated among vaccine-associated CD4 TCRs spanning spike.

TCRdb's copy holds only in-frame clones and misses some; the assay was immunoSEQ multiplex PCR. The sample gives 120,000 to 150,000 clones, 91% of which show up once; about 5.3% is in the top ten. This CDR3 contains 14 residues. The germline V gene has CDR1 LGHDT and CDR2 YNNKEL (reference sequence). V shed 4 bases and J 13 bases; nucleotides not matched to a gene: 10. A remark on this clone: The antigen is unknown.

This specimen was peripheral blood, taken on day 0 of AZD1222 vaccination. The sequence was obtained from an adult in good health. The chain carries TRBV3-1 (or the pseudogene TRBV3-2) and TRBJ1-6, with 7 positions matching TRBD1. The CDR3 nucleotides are TGTGCCAGCAGCCGCGGGACAGATGCTGGGCCCCTCCACTTT. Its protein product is CASSRGTDAGPLHF.